The next 15 T cell receptor beta chains were all read from a single sample in a study of blood T cell repertoires in COVID-19. The data were produced by immunoSEQ multiplex PCR, yet TCRdb's version contains in-frame clones alone and is incomplete. The data hold approximately 79,000 clones, with more than 70% observed a single time. Sequencing was performed on peripheral blood. The source is a man between 50 and 59 years old with COVID-19, enrolled during active disease.

The chain carries TRBV28 and TRBJ2-5; 7 nucleotides line up with TRBD2. Per the germline V gene, CDR1 is MDHEN and CDR2 is SYDVKM. CDR3 length: 14 amino acids. V dropped 2 bases and J dropped 2; count of bases not matched to a gene: 2. The CDR3, as DNA: TGTGCCAGCAGTTTAAGCGGGGCTCAAGAGACCCAGTACTTC. Protein sequence: CASSLSGAQETQYF.

The V call is TRBV6-5, the J call TRBJ2-1; TRBD2 matches at 9 bases. The CDR3 loop spans 16 amino acids. Germline loops: CDR1 MNHEY, CDR2 SVGAGI. V dropped 4 bases and J dropped 8; count of bases not matched to a gene: 12. The CDR3 coding sequence is TGTGCCAGCAGTTCCCTCGGGACTAGCAGATGGGATGAGCAGTTCTTC. It encodes CASSSLGTSRWDEQFF.

The rearrangement uses TRBV30 and TRBJ2-7, with D perhaps TRBD2 (6 bases). The CDR3 spans 14 residues. Germline-derived CDR1 and CDR2 are GTSNPN and SVGIG (reference sequence). The V gene lost 0 bases and the J gene lost 2 bases, with 11 bases spanning the gap. The DNA of the CDR3 is TGTGCCTGGAGTGTAGAGAGGAGGGCCTACGAGCAGTACTTC. As protein: CAWSVERRAYEQYF.

The chain employs TRBV6-2 or TRBV6-3 and TRBJ2-3; D is perhaps TRBD2 (6 bases). The V gene lost 2 bases and the J gene lost 11 bases, with 17 bases spanning the gap. CDR3 size: 14 residues. CDR1 and CDR2 (germline): MNHEY, SVGEGT. The CDR3 sequence: CASSYHTSGERQYF. The CDR3 coding sequence is TGTGCCAGCAGTTACCATACGTCGGGGGAGAGGCAGTATTTT.

The chain recombines TRBV27 with TRBJ1-2; 12 nucleotides match TRBD1. Germline values: CDR1 MNHEY, CDR2 SMNVEV (reference sequence). Unmatched junction bases numbered 11, after V lost 5 bases and J lost 4 bases. This CDR3 has 17 residues. CDR3 DNA sequence: TGTGCCAGCAGTAAAGGGGGGACAGGGGGCGCGGTCTATGGCTACACCTTC. This encodes CASSKGGTGGAVYGYTF.

J is TRBJ1-3 and V is TRBV25-1; 10 bases are a match to TRBD1. Unmatched junction bases numbered 6, after V lost 0 bases and J lost 4 bases. This CDR3 is 17 amino acids long. CDR1 MGHDK and CDR2 SYGVNS come from the germline V gene. The CDR3: CASSEYRQGAPGNTIYF. The CDR3 bases are TGTGCCAGCAGTGAATATCGACAGGGGGCGCCGGGAAACACCATATATTTT.

The CDR3 region has the DNA TGTGCCTCGGGGCGGGATTTGAACACTGAAGCTTTCTTT. Translation: CASGRDLNTEAFF. V and J are TRBV6-5 and TRBJ1-1, with TRBD1 as a possible D gene (5 bases). From germline, CDR1 is MNHEY and CDR2 SVGAGI. V lost 11 bases to trimming and J lost 0 bases, with 13 bases between them. This CDR3 has 13 residues.

The V call is TRBV2, the J call TRBJ2-1; 12 nucleotides agree with TRBD2. The CDR3 covers 14 residues. CDR1 and CDR2 from the germline V gene are SNHLY and FYNNEI. Trimming took 8 bases from V and 6 from J; bases not matched to a gene: 5. CDR3 sequence reads: CASQGLAGSNEQFF. Written as DNA, the CDR3 is TGTGCCAGCCAAGGACTAGCGGGGTCCAATGAGCAGTTCTTC.

This chain links TRBV6-5 with TRBJ1-1; D unresolved. Germline V gives CDR1 MNHEY, CDR2 SVGAGI. Trimming shortened V by 7 bases and J by 1 base, and 4 bases separated the two germline ends. CDR3 length equals 11 residues. CDR3 in amino acids: CASKRNTEAFF. CDR3 nucleotide sequence: TGTGCCAGCAAGCGGAACACTGAAGCTTTCTTT.

The chain combines TRBV2 with TRBJ1-6; D might be TRBD1 (5 bases). Trimming shortened V by 8 bases and J by 7 bases, and 18 bases separated the two germline ends. The CDR3 is 15 residues long. Germline V lookup: CDR1 SNHLY, CDR2 FYNNEI. The CDR3 bases are TGTGCCAGCCAAACATCAGGGTTAGAAAATTCACCCCTCCACTTT. Translated, it gives CASQTSGLENSPLHF.

The V call is TRBV5-1, the J call TRBJ1-2; TRBD1 might be the D (5 bases). CDR1 and CDR2 (germline): SGHRS, YFSETQ. V dropped 4 bases and J dropped 9 bases, with 19 bases sitting between them. This CDR3 region has 14 residues. CDR3 bases: TGCGCCAGCAGCCCCGGGGGAGCGGGGGATAGCTACACCTTC. Amino acid sequence: CASSPGGAGDSYTF.

CDR3 residues: CASSETSGGGEKLFF. CDR3 bases: TGTGCCAGCAGTGAGACATCCGGCGGGGGTGAAAAACTGTTTTTT. The chain uses TRBV6-1 and TRBJ1-4, with D possibly matching TRBD1 (5 bases). The CDR3 is 15 amino acids. Germline CDR1 and CDR2: MNHNS and SASEGT. Trimming removed 3 bases at V and 7 bases at J, with 15 bases between.

The chain combines TRBV18 with TRBJ1-2; 9 positions agree with TRBD1. Trimming removed 1 base from V and 1 base from J; junction bases left unmatched: 1. CDR1 is KGHSH, CDR2 LQKENI, per germline. The CDR3 runs 15 residues. CDR3 protein: CASSPRQGVNYGYTF. CDR3 bases: TGTGCCAGCTCACCACGACAGGGGGTTAACTATGGCTACACCTTC. The full variable domain, in which reference TRBV18 and TRBJ1-2 provide the parts outside the CDR3, is NAGVMQNPRHLVRRRGQEARLRCSPMKGHSHVYWYRQLPEEGLKFMVYLQKENIIDESGMPKERFSAEFPKEGPSILRIQQVVRGDSAAYFCASSPRQGVNYGYTFGSGTRLTVV.

The genes are TRBV2 and TRBJ2-4, with TRBD2 as a possible D gene (5 bases). Germline V gives CDR1 SNHLY, CDR2 FYNNEI. V dropped 4 bases and J dropped 6 bases, with 19 bases sitting between them. This CDR3 is built from 16 residues. The CDR3 reads CASSANRVSGGNIQYF. The CDR3 DNA is TGTGCCAGCAGTGCGAATAGGGTCAGTGGAGGAAACATTCAGTACTTC.

The chain is built from TRBV5-1 and TRBJ2-5; D is possibly TRBD1 (5 bases). Germline V gene data show CDR1 as SGHRS and CDR2 as YFSETQ. Deletions cut 4 bases from V and 4 bases from J, with 11 bases between. The CDR3 consists of 13 residues. The CDR3 sequence: CASSISGPETQYF. DNA for the CDR3: TGCGCCAGCAGCATTTCAGGGCCAGAGACCCAGTACTTC.